These T cell receptor delta chains were read from a single sample in a study of gamma-delta T cells after stem cell transplantation. TCRdb re-called the RT-PCR reads using CATT. This sample has 2,000 to 3,000 delta-chain clones, with about 2.9% found just once. The sequenced sample consisted of gamma-delta T cells. The receptors come from a human donor. It is not recorded whose cells these are; they may come from a transplant donor. Each CDR3 is given with its conserved first and last residue. A D gene is named only where the DNA matches it firmly. Clone size, where shown, is once, few, many, or a class for clones that have expanded.

>medium-sized|TRDD3|TRDV2|TRDJ1
CACDTVRGIDYTDKLIF
TGTGCCTGTGACACCGTACGGGGGATAGATTACACCGATAAACTCATCTTT
>many|TRDD3|TRDV2|TRDJ1
CACDSILGDTRRYSAGDKLIF
TGTGCCTGTGACTCCATACTGGGGGATACGCGGAGGTATTCGGCGGGCGATAAACTCATCTTT
>medium-sized|-|TRDV2|TRDJ1
CACDTVGDRTDKLIF
TGTGCCTGTGACACCGTAGGGGATCGTACCGATAAACTCATCTTT
>few|TRDD3|TRDV1|TRDJ1
CALGERTRYPSLLGFDVLGDTRGMYTDKLIF
TGTGCTCTTGGGGAACGCACGCGCTATCCTTCCCTACTGGGGTTTGACGTACTGGGGGATACAAGAGGGATGTACACCGATAAACTCATCTTT
>few|TRDD3|TRDV2|TRDJ3
CACDPILGDSSSRDTRQMFF
TGTGCCTGTGACCCTATTTTGGGGGACTCCAGCTCCCGGGACACCCGACAGATGTTTTTC
>many|TRDD2|TRDV1|TRDJ1
CALGELVDLTAFLPSGKLGGTDKLIF
TGTGCTCTTGGGGAACTGGTCGACTTGACGGCCTTCCTCCCATCTGGGAAACTCGGGGGCACCGATAAACTCATCTTT
>-|TRDD3|TRDV2|TRDJ1
CACDTLLGDTRITDKLIF
TGTGCCTGTGACACTCTACTGGGGGATACGCGTATAACCGATAAACTCATCTTT
>few|TRDD3|TRDV2|TRDJ1
CACDGIRLGDHLTDKLIF
TGTGCCTGTGACGGGATCCGACTGGGGGATCACCTCACCGATAAACTCATCTTT
>medium-sized|-|TRDV2|TRDJ1
CACDTVRGTDKLIF
TGTGCCTGTGACACCGTCCGGGGTACCGATAAACTCATCTTT
>-|TRDD3|TRDV2|TRDJ1
CACDLLGDSDRYTDKLIF
TGTGCCTGTGACTTACTGGGGGATAGTGATCGGTACACCGATAAACTCATCTTT
>-|TRDD3|TRDV2|TRDJ1
CACDTVLGDTPPDKLIF
TGTGCCTGTGACACCGTACTGGGGGATACGCCCCCCGATAAACTCATCTTT
>few|TRDD3|TRDV2|TRDJ1
CACDTVPSGGPPRYTDKLIF
TGTGCCTGTGACACCGTGCCATCTGGGGGACCCCCAAGGTACACCGATAAACTCATCTTT
>-|TRDD3|TRDV2|TRDJ3
CACDNVLGELDHNISWDTRQMFF
TGTGCCTGTGACAATGTACTGGGGGAACTCGATCATAATATCTCCTGGGACACCCGACAGATGTTTTTC
>medium-sized|TRDD3|TRDV2|TRDJ1
CACDSLLGGGLYTDKLIF
TGTGCCTGTGACTCCCTTCTTGGGGGAGGCCTGTACACCGATAAACTCATCTTT
>hyperexpanded|TRDD3|TRDV2|TRDJ1
CACEAMGDTLRSSTDKLIF
TGTGCCTGTGAAGCGATGGGGGATACCCTGAGGTCGTCTACCGATAAACTCATCTTT
>large|TRDD3|TRDV2|TRDJ1
CACDEVGDTEPDYTDKLIF
TGTGCCTGTGACGAGGTGGGGGATACGGAGCCAGATTACACCGATAAACTCATCTTT
>few|TRDD3|TRDV2|TRDJ1
CACDTASTGGTEYTDKLIF
TGTGCCTGTGACACCGCCTCAACTGGGGGCACCGAGTACACCGATAAACTCATCTTT
>medium-sized|-|TRDV1|TRDJ1
CALGEILPAGALTVCALIF
TGTGCTCTTGGGGAAATACTCCCCGCCGGGGCCCTTACTGTGTGTGCACTCATCTTT
>medium-sized|TRDD3|TRDV2|TRDJ1
CACDTAQILGDKKLIF
TGTGCCTGTGACACCGCCCAAATACTGGGGGATAAGAAACTCATCTTT
>few|TRDD3|TRDV2|TRDJ1
CACDQLLGETDKLIF
TGTGCCTGTGACCAACTACTGGGGGAAACCGATAAACTCATCTTT
>-|-|TRDV1|TRDJ1
CALGERTPYFLFKEIGWGTSPYTDKLIF
TGTGCTCTTGGGGAGCGCACGCCTTACTTCCTATTTAAGGAGATCGGCTGGGGGACATCCCCGTACACCGATAAACTCATCTTT
>few|-|TRDV2|TRDJ1
CACDTVDLGDTDKLIF
TGTGCCTGTGACACCGTAGATTTGGGGGACACCGATAAACTCATCTTT
>large|-|TRDV2|TRDJ1
CACDRVGSSTDKLIF
TGTGCCTGTGACAGAGTGGGGTCCTCCACCGATAAACTCATCTTT
>medium-sized|TRDD3|TRDV1|TRDJ1
CALGELLAGGSFTDKLIF
TGTGCTCTTGGGGAACTATTGGCTGGGGGATCCTTCACCGATAAACTCATCTTT
>few|TRDD3|TRDV2|TRDJ1
CACSFLFSDPMGDKSNTDKLIF
TGTGCCTGTTCCTTTTTATTTTCGGACCCTATGGGGGACAAATCGAACACCGATAAACTCATCTTT
>medium-sized|-|TRDV1|TRDJ1
CALGETEIRRPYTDKLIF
TGTGCTCTTGGGGAGACCGAGATTCGTCGGCCGTACACCGATAAACTCATCTTT
>few|TRDD3|TRDV2|TRDJ1
CACNPLTGGDTDKLIF
TGTGCCTGTAACCCCCTTACTGGGGGAGACACCGATAAACTCATCTTT
>-|TRDD3|TRDV1|TRDJ1
CALGKTTLPWGIPHTDKLIF
TGTGCTCTTGGGAAAACTACGCTTCCCTGGGGGATACCTCACACCGATAAACTCATCTTT